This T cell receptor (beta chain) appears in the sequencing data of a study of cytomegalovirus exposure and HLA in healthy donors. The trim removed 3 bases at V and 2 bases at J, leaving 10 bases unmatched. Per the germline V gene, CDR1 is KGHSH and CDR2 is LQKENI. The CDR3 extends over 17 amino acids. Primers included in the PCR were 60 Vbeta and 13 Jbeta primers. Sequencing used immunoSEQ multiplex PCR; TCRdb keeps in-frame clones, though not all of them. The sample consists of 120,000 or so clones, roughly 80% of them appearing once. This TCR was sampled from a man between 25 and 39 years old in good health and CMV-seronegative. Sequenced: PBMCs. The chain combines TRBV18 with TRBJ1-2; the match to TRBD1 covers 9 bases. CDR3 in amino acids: CASSPTSTGGENYGYTF. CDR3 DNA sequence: TGTGCCAGCTCACCCACATCCACAGGGGGCGAAAACTATGGCTACACCTTC.